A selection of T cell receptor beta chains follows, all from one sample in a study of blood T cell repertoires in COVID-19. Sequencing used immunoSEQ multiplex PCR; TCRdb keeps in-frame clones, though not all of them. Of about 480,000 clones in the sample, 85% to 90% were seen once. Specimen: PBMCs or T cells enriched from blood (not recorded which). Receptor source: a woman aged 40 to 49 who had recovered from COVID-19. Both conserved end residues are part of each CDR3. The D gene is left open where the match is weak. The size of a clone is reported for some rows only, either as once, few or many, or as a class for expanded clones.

TGTGCCAGCAGCCCAAGACAAGCCATGAACACTGAAGCTTTCTTT	CASSPRQAMNTEAFF	few	TRBV3-1/TRBV3-2	TRBJ1-1	NA
TGCGCCAGCAGCCAAGCGGCGGCGGTTAGCACAGATACGCAGTATTTT	CASSQAAAVSTDTQYF	NA	TRBV4-3	TRBJ2-3	NA
TGCGCCAGCAAACCGGGACTAGTCACAGATACGCAGTATTTT	CASKPGLVTDTQYF	NA	TRBV5-1	TRBJ2-3	TRBD2
TGTGCCAGTAGTCCACAACCCTCATACTCTGGAAACACCATATATTTT	CASSPQPSYSGNTIYF	NA	TRBV19	TRBJ1-3	NA
TGTGCCAGCAGTCATGTTCCCTTCTCCGGGGAGACCCAGTACTTC	CASSHVPFSGETQYF	once	TRBV5-4	TRBJ2-5	NA
TGCGCCAGCAGCCAAGCCGCTCCTTCGACAGGCTCGAGTCAGCCCCAGCATTTT	CASSQAAPSTGSSQPQHF	NA	TRBV4-3	TRBJ1-5	NA
TGTGCCAGCAGCCCAATCAGACTAGCGGGAGTGCCTTACAATGAGCAGTTCTTC	CASSPIRLAGVPYNEQFF	NA	TRBV9	TRBJ2-1	TRBD2
TGTGCCAGCAGCACCCTATCCGGGGGTGGCATTCAGTACTTC	CASSTLSGGGIQYF	NA	TRBV5-6	TRBJ2-4	NA
TGCGCCAGCAGCCGTTTCGGTAACACTGAAGCTTTCTTT	CASSRFGNTEAFF	NA	TRBV4-1	TRBJ1-1	NA
TGCGCCAGCAGCTTGATGGTTAGGACAGAGAATTCACCCCTCCACTTT	CASSLMVRTENSPLHF	once	TRBV5-1	TRBJ1-6	NA
TGTGCCAGCAGTTTAGAGGGGACAGGGTATTATGGCTACACCTTC	CASSLEGTGYYGYTF	NA	TRBV27	TRBJ1-2	TRBD1
TGTGCCACCAGCAGACGGGACGGCGGGAAGCCCCAGCATTTT	CATSRRDGGKPQHF	once	TRBV15	TRBJ1-5	NA
TGTGCCAGTAGTATCTCGGCGGCTACCTACGAGCAGTACTTC	CASSISAATYEQYF	NA	TRBV19	TRBJ2-7	NA
TGCGCCAGCAGCCAAGACGAGGGACACTCCTACGAGCAGTACTTC	CASSQDEGHSYEQYF	NA	TRBV4-3	TRBJ2-7	NA
TGTGCCACCAGTGAGCAGACAGGGGCCTATGGCTACACCTTC	CATSEQTGAYGYTF	NA	TRBV24-1	TRBJ1-2	TRBD1
TGTGCCACCCCGGGACTCACGAACACCGGGGAGCTGTTTTTT	CATPGLTNTGELFF	NA	TRBV11-1	TRBJ2-2	NA
TGCAGCGTTGAAGAGGGGACTAGCGGGAGCTCCTACGAGCAGTACTTC	CSVEEGTSGSSYEQYF	NA	TRBV29-1	TRBJ2-7	TRBD2
TGTGCCAGCAGCCAAGTCGGTATTAATTCACCCCTCCACTTT	CASSQVGINSPLHF	NA	TRBV3-1/TRBV3-2	TRBJ1-6	NA
TGTGCTAGTGGCCCCCCGGGGACTGAAGCTTTCTTT	CASGPPGTEAFF	NA	TRBV12-5	TRBJ1-1	NA
TGTGCCAGCAGCCGGACCGGGACAGGGGGACGGTTGAACACTGAAGCTTTCTTT	CASSRTGTGGRLNTEAFF	NA	TRBV6-2/TRBV6-3	TRBJ1-1	TRBD1
TGTGCCAGCAGCTTTAGACTAGCGGGAGGGGCAGATACGCAGTATTTT	CASSFRLAGGADTQYF	NA	TRBV7-9	TRBJ2-3	TRBD2
TGTGCCAGCAGCCCGAGGACTAGCGGGAGTTCCAATGAGCAGTTCTTC	CASSPRTSGSSNEQFF	NA	TRBV11-3	TRBJ2-1	TRBD2
TGCGCCAGCAGCTTGGCCCCCCAGGGTCGTGGGGCCAACGTCCTGACTTTC	CASSLAPQGRGANVLTF	NA	TRBV5-1	TRBJ2-6	NA
TGTGCCAGCAGACCGACAGGGTCGCATCAGCCCCAGCATTTT	CASRPTGSHQPQHF	NA	TRBV27	TRBJ1-5	TRBD1
TGTGCCAGCAGCTTACGGACAGGAGGCGGAGGCTACACCTTC	CASSLRTGGGGYTF	NA	TRBV7-9	TRBJ1-2	TRBD1
TGTGCCAGCTCACCGGGGGACAAGCGTTCAGTCTACGAGCAGTACTTC	CASSPGDKRSVYEQYF	once	TRBV18	TRBJ2-7	NA
TGTGCCAGCAGCTTAGGCAGGCTTAACTATGGCTACACCTTC	CASSLGRLNYGYTF	NA	TRBV5-6	TRBJ1-2	NA
TGTGCCAGCAGCTTGGCCGGACTAGCGGGAAGCACAGATACGCAGTATTTT	CASSLAGLAGSTDTQYF	NA	TRBV5-4	TRBJ2-3	TRBD2
TGTGCCAGCAGTTTAAACGGGGATCTTAATTCACCCCTCCACTTT	CASSLNGDLNSPLHF	NA	TRBV27	TRBJ1-6	NA
TGCGCCAGCAGCTCCCGTGGGGACAGCTACGAGCAGTACTTC	CASSSRGDSYEQYF	NA	TRBV5-1	TRBJ2-7	TRBD1
TGCAGCGGGGTGGGACAGTACGAGCAGTACTTC	CSGVGQYEQYF	NA	TRBV29-1	TRBJ2-7	TRBD1
TGTGCCAGCAGCGTCACAGGGGGTAGTACTGAAGCTTTCTTT	CASSVTGGSTEAFF	NA	TRBV5-8	TRBJ1-1	TRBD1
TGTGCCAGCAGTTTATCCGGACTAGCGAGAAGATACGAGCAGTACTTC	CASSLSGLARRYEQYF	NA	TRBV27	TRBJ2-7	TRBD2
TGTGCCAGCAGCTCGACTAGCGGGAGCACAGATACGCAGTATTTT	CASSSTSGSTDTQYF	once	TRBV11-2	TRBJ2-3	TRBD2
TGTGCCAGTAGTATTGGGGCTGGCGCTAACTATGGCTACACCTTC	CASSIGAGANYGYTF	few	TRBV19	TRBJ1-2	NA
TGCAGCGTCTCGGCCAGGGGTCCCGGTGGCTACACCTTC	CSVSARGPGGYTF	NA	TRBV29-1	TRBJ1-2	NA
TGTGCCAGCAGCTCCGGAACAGGCTCCTACGAGCAGTACTTC	CASSSGTGSYEQYF	NA	TRBV11-3	TRBJ2-7	NA
TGTGCCAGCAGTGTGGAGGGGCTGAGCTCCTATAATTCACCCCTCCACTTT	CASSVEGLSSYNSPLHF	NA	TRBV2	TRBJ1-6	NA